One sample yielded the 18 T cell receptor beta chains listed below, sequenced in a study of blood T cell repertoires in COVID-19. Some clones are missing from TCRdb's copy, which holds only in-frame ones; the method was immunoSEQ multiplex PCR. The sample holds 150,000 to 250,000 clones, 79% seen once. Sequencing was done on a sample of peripheral blood. These receptors were taken from a woman in her thirties or forties with COVID-19, enrolled during active disease.

This clone was seen just once. This rearrangement joins TRBV5-8 to TRBJ1-5; 9 bases fit TRBD1. Germline V gives CDR1 SGHTS, CDR2 YDEGEE. V dropped 4 bases and J dropped 5; count of bases not matched to a gene: 4. CDR3 length equals 14 residues. In nucleotides, the CDR3 is TGTGCCAGCAGCACGGGACAGGGCTATCAGCCCCAGCATTTT. Amino acids: CASSTGQGYQPQHF.

This rearrangement joins TRBV5-1 to TRBJ1-2; 8 bases fit TRBD1. CDR3 length: 17 amino acids. Germline loops: CDR1 SGHRS, CDR2 YFSETQ. Trimming took 2 bases from V and 4 from J; bases not matched to a gene: 13. In DNA form, the CDR3 reads TGCGCCAGCAGCTTAGGAGGAACTGGACAGGGTTCCTATGGCTACACCTTC. Amino acids: CASSLGGTGQGSYGYTF.

This clone was recorded a few times. The rearrangement uses TRBV5-4 and TRBJ1-1, with D possibly matching TRBD1 (6 bases). The CDR3 contains 15 residues. Looked up from germline, CDR1 is SGHNT and CDR2 is YYREEE (reference sequence). The ends were cut back, 0 bases at V and 0 bases at J, with 9 bases in the middle. This CDR3 is CASSLEGGVNTEAFF. Here the CDR3 DNA reads TGTGCCAGCAGCTTGGAAGGGGGGGTGAACACTGAAGCTTTCTTT.

This chain links TRBV7-2 with TRBJ2-3; the D is unclear. V lost 2 bases, J lost 2 bases, and 14 bases lay in between. There are 16 residues in the CDR3. Germline assignment: CDR1 SGHTA and CDR2 FQGNSA. CDR3 protein: CASSLSVSHLTDTQYF. Written as DNA, the CDR3 is TGTGCCAGCAGCTTATCGGTTTCGCATCTCACAGATACGCAGTATTTT.

V usage is TRBV27 and J usage is TRBJ2-7; D is unclear. V lost 5 bases and J lost 1, with 9 bases in between. The CDR3 contains 13 residues. The germline V gene encodes CDR1 MNHEY and CDR2 SMNVEV (reference sequence). The CDR3 sequence is CASSPRQSYEQYF. In nucleotides, the CDR3 is TGTGCCAGCAGTCCCCGACAATCCTACGAGCAGTACTTC.

The V call is TRBV30, the J call TRBJ2-1; no reliable D call. V lost 5 bases and J 0 bases, leaving 14 bases between the germline ends. CDR1 is GTSNPN, CDR2 SVGIG, per germline (reference sequence). The CDR3 loop spans 15 amino acids. CDR3 sequence reads: CAWGRIPSSYNEQFF. CDR3 in DNA: TGTGCCTGGGGCCGAATCCCCAGCTCCTACAATGAGCAGTTCTTC. The entire variable domain, with the rest obtained from reference TRBV30 and TRBJ2-1, is as follows: SQTIHQWPATLVQPVGSPLSLECTVEGTSNPNLYWYRQAAGRGLQLLFYSVGIGQISSEVPQNLSASRPQDRQFILSSKKLLLSDSGFYLCAWGRIPSSYNEQFFGPGTRLTVL.

This clone showed up just a few times. The chain's CDR3 is CASSFRSGRQWASTDTQYF. The CDR3 DNA follows: TGTGCCAGCAGCTTTCGGTCGGGTAGACAGTGGGCTAGCACAGATACGCAGTATTTT. The chain carries TRBV5-6 and TRBJ2-3; TRBD1 might be the D (5 bases). V was pared by 2 bases and J by 0 bases, with 22 bases between. This CDR3 is 19 amino acids long. CDR1 is SGHDT and CDR2 is YYEEEE in the germline V gene.

The chain recombines TRBV5-4 with TRBJ2-1, with a tentative D call TRBD2 (6 bases). The CDR3 has 16 amino acids. The V gene lost 4 bases and the J gene lost 5 bases, with 19 bases spanning the gap. Germline V gene sequence: CDR1 SGHNT, CDR2 YYREEE (reference sequence). The CDR3 DNA sequence: TGTGCCAGCAGCCTTACCGGGCGGGGAACCCACAATGAGCAGTTCTTC. As protein: CASSLTGRGTHNEQFF.

This chain joins TRBV7-9 and TRBJ1-6; possible D gene TRBD1, 6 bases. V lost 2 bases and J 6 bases, leaving 8 bases between the germline ends. CDR3 length equals 14 residues. The V gene's germline CDR1 is SEHNR and CDR2 FQNEAQ (reference sequence). The CDR3 reads CASSLQGSNSPLHF. The CDR3 DNA is TGTGCCAGCAGCTTACAGGGGTCTAATTCACCCCTCCACTTT.

This chain links TRBV19 with TRBJ2-7; 9 bases are a match to TRBD2. V was pared by 10 bases and J by 6 bases, with 16 bases of the junction left unmatched. Germline loops: CDR1 LNHDA, CDR2 SQIVND (reference sequence). There are 15 residues in the CDR3. In DNA form, the CDR3 reads TGTGCCACCGCAGATGAGGGCGGGGGGGCCCGCGAGCAGTACTTC. Amino acid sequence: CATADEGGGAREQYF.

This sequence joins TRBV6-5 and TRBJ1-1; D unresolved. CDR1 and CDR2 (germline): MNHEY, SVGAGI. This CDR3 comprises 13 residues. V lost 2 bases and J 1 base, leaving 5 bases between the germline ends. In DNA, the CDR3 is TGTGCCAGCAGTTACAGAGGGAACACTGAAGCTTTCTTT. Translation: CASSYRGNTEAFF.

The chain is built from TRBV5-1 and TRBJ2-1, with 10 bases identical to TRBD2. Germline V lookup: CDR1 SGHRS, CDR2 YFSETQ. The CDR3 runs 15 residues. Germline trimming cut 4 bases from V and 2 bases from J; bases unmatched to any gene: 3. The CDR3 DNA reads as TGCGCCAGCAGCAGGACTAGCGGAGCCTACAATGAGCAGTTCTTC. Translating gives CASSRTSGAYNEQFF. Full variable domain (outside the CDR3, taken from reference TRBV5-1 and TRBJ2-1): KAGVTQTPRYLIKTRGQQVTLSCSPISGHRSVSWYQQTPGQGLQFLFEYFSETQRNKGNFPGRFSGRQFSNSRSEMNVSTLELGDSALYLCASSRTSGAYNEQFFGPGTRLTVL.

This chain uses TRBV10-3 with TRBJ1-6; D is undetermined. The CDR3 runs to 13 residues. Germline V gives CDR1 ENHRY, CDR2 SYGVKD. The V end was cut by 2 bases, the J end by 16 bases, with 15 bases between. The CDR3 loop reads CAISERPGNGLHF. The CDR3 DNA sequence: TGTGCCATCAGTGAGAGGCCCGGGAATGGGCTCCACTTT.

A single count supports this clone. The chain couples TRBV12-5 to TRBJ2-1, with TRBD1 matching over 8 bases. J gave up 6 bases and V 5 bases, and 12 bases lay outside the gene matches. Germline CDR1 is LGHNT and CDR2 is FRNRAP. The CDR3 is 16 amino acids. The CDR3 coding sequence is TGTGCTAGTGGTCTAGGACAGGGCCGGGCAGCCAATGAGCAGTTCTTC. Translating gives CASGLGQGRAANEQFF.

The chain joins TRBV6-5 to TRBJ2-5, with D possibly being TRBD2 (6 bases). Trimming removed 2 bases at V and 5 bases at J, with 6 bases between. The CDR3 is 12 residues long. Germline values: CDR1 MNHEY, CDR2 SVGAGI. CDR3 amino acids: CASSYGGETQYF. For the CDR3, the DNA is TGTGCCAGCAGTTACGGGGGGGAGACCCAGTACTTC.

The chain joins TRBV24-1 to TRBJ2-3, with D perhaps TRBD1 (6 bases). Germline CDR1 and CDR2: KGHDR and SFDVKD. CDR3 length: 16 residues. V was pared by 7 bases and J by 2 bases, with 18 bases between. CDR3 in amino acids: CATSPSSGALTDTQYF. The DNA for the CDR3 is TGTGCCACCAGCCCCTCGTCAGGGGCCCTCACAGATACGCAGTATTTT.

The V gene is TRBV6-4, the J gene TRBJ1-1; D uncertain. CDR3 length equals 13 residues. Trimming took off 5 bases at V and 3 bases at J, with 10 bases between the two ends. Germline CDR1 is MRHNA and CDR2 is SNTAGT. This chain's CDR3 is CASSLRVYTEAFF. As DNA, the CDR3 is TGTGCCAGCAGTCTTCGAGTGTACACTGAAGCTTTCTTT.

CDR3 residues: CASRSRGSYNSPLHF. CDR3 DNA sequence: TGTGCCAGCAGGTCCAGGGGCAGCTATAATTCACCCCTCCACTTT. This chain connects TRBV6-5 to TRBJ1-6, with D perhaps matching TRBD1 (6 bases). From germline, CDR1 is MNHEY and CDR2 SVGAGI. CDR3 size: 15 residues. V shed 6 bases and J shed 3 bases, with 12 bases lying between them.